One and the same sample provided the 20 T cell receptor beta chains below, sequenced in a study of blood T cell repertoires in COVID-19. The repertoire was sequenced with immunoSEQ multiplex PCR; TCRdb's copy has only in-frame clones and lacks some. Found here are a few hundred thousand clones, about 90% of them singletons; the top ten hold approximately 2.4%. The sample consisted of peripheral blood. The source of these receptors is a man younger than 35 with active or convalescent COVID-19.

The chain carries TRBV19 and TRBJ1-5; D gene ambiguous. Germline CDR1 reads LNHDA; CDR2 reads SQIVND (reference sequence). Trimming took off 6 bases at V and 5 bases at J, with 11 bases between the two ends. This CDR3 is built from 13 residues. CDR3 nucleotide sequence: TGTGCCAGTAGCCAGAGCGGGGATCAGCCCCAGCATTTT. Translated, it gives CASSQSGDQPQHF.

The chain recombines TRBV2 with TRBJ1-2; 7 bases line up with TRBD1. The J segment lost 7 bases and the V segment lost 5 bases, leaving 7 bases of the junction unmatched. Germline-derived CDR1 and CDR2 are SNHLY and FYNNEI. This CDR3 contains 13 residues. The CDR3 bases are TGTGCCAGCAGTCGGGACAGCCTAGTTGGCTACACCTTC. The encoded protein is CASSRDSLVGYTF.

This clone was seen just once. V is TRBV11-2 and J is TRBJ1-2; 9 bases are a match to TRBD1. The CDR3 extends over 14 amino acids. The germline CDR1 and CDR2 sequences are SGHAT and FQNNGV. The V segment lost 6 bases and the J segment 4 bases; nucleotides outside the gene matches: 6. CDR3 nucleotide sequence: TGTGCCAGCAGAGGACAGGGGATGGTCTATGGCTACACCTTC. Translated: CASRGQGMVYGYTF.

The table lists this clone with a few counts. The chain carries TRBV10-1 and TRBJ2-7; 10 bases line up with TRBD2. CDR3 size: 16 residues. Losses at the gene ends were 3 bases for V and 5 bases for J; bases not matched to a gene: 10. CDR1 is WNHNN and CDR2 is SYGVQD in the germline V gene (reference sequence). CDR3 sequence (DNA): TGCGCCAGCAGTGAACCTAGCGGGGGCTTCAAGGACGAGCAGTACTTC. It translates to CASSEPSGGFKDEQYF.

The CDR3, as DNA: TGTGCCAGCAGCACTACAGGAGCCCTCTCCTACGAGCAGTACTTC. Its protein product is CASSTTGALSYEQYF. The chain recombines TRBV28 with TRBJ2-7; a possible D gene is TRBD1 (5 bases). Germline V gene lookup returns CDR1 MDHEN and CDR2 SYDVKM. Trimming took 6 bases from V and 0 from J, leaving 15 bases between them. CDR3 length equals 15 residues.

The chain joins TRBV7-2 to TRBJ2-7, with 9 bases aligning to TRBD2. There are 16 residues in the CDR3. The germline V gene encodes CDR1 SGHTA and CDR2 FQGNSA. Trimming at V came to 3 bases and at J to 4 bases, leaving 10 bases not matched to a gene. CDR3 loop: CASSFYAASGEYEQYF. DNA for the CDR3: TGTGCCAGCAGCTTCTATGCTGCTAGCGGGGAATACGAGCAGTACTTC.

This chain uses TRBV10-1 with TRBJ2-7, with 10 bases matching TRBD1. The germline gives CDR1 WNHNN, CDR2 SYGVQD (reference sequence). This CDR3 comprises 15 residues. The J segment lost 6 bases and the V segment lost 6 bases, leaving 11 bases of the junction unmatched. In nucleotides, the CDR3 is TGCGCCAGCAGCTTGACCGGGACAGGGGTAGGCGAGCAGTACTTC. Protein sequence: CASSLTGTGVGEQYF.

The chain links TRBV6-5 to TRBJ2-3, with 7 bases aligning to TRBD2. With V trimmed by 2 bases and J by 0 bases, 5 bases remained unmatched. Germline values: CDR1 MNHEY, CDR2 SVGAGI. This CDR3 contains 16 residues. The CDR3 DNA sequence: TGTGCCAGCAGTTACACCAGCGGGACTAGCACAGATACGCAGTATTTT. As protein: CASSYTSGTSTDTQYF.

The chain carries TRBV5-1 and TRBJ2-5; TRBD2 is a possible D gene (6 bases). Trimming took off 4 bases at V and 1 base at J, with 14 bases between the two ends. The germline gives CDR1 SGHRS, CDR2 YFSETQ. This CDR3 spans 15 amino acids. The CDR3 DNA reads TGCGCCAGCAGCCGAGCGGGTGATCGCCAAGAGACCCAGTACTTC. This encodes CASSRAGDRQETQYF. Drawing the rest from reference TRBV5-1 and TRBJ2-5, the complete variable domain is KAGVTQTPRYLIKTRGQQVTLSCSPISGHRSVSWYQQTPGQGLQFLFEYFSETQRNKGNFPGRFSGRQFSNSRSEMNVSTLELGDSALYLCASSRAGDRQETQYFGPGTRLLVL.

J is TRBJ2-2 and V is TRBV11-2; TRBD1 aligns across 12 bases. CDR3 size: 16 residues. The V gene's germline CDR1 is SGHAT and CDR2 FQNNGV. The V and J ends lost 5 bases and 6 bases, in that order; junction bases with no gene match: 7. The CDR3 region has the DNA TGTGCCAGCAGCATCCGGGACAGGGGGCGCCCCGGGGAGCTGTTTTTT. This sequence encodes CASSIRDRGRPGELFF.

V usage is TRBV5-5 and J usage is TRBJ1-5, with D unclear. Per the germline V gene, CDR1 is SGHKS and CDR2 is YYEKEE (reference sequence). Trimming removed 4 bases at V and 0 bases at J, with 11 bases between. The CDR3 sequence is 15 residues long. CDR3 amino acids: CASSPLVDSNQPQHF. The CDR3 DNA sequence: TGTGCCAGCAGCCCATTAGTCGATAGCAATCAGCCCCAGCATTTT.

The chain combines TRBV11-3 with TRBJ1-1, with D possibly being TRBD1 (5 bases). Germline V gene sequence: CDR1 SGHNT, CDR2 YENEEA. The CDR3 loop spans 12 amino acids. The V gene lost 5 bases and the J gene lost 8 bases, with 12 bases spanning the gap. The CDR3 protein is CASSPSGGEAFF. The CDR3, as DNA: TGTGCCAGCAGCCCAAGTGGGGGGGAAGCTTTCTTT. Variable domain in full (rest from reference TRBV11-3 and TRBJ1-1): EAGVVQSPRYKIIEKKQPVAFWCNPISGHNTLYWYLQNLGQGPELLIRYENEEAVDDSQLPKDRFSAERLKGVDSTLKIQPAELGDSAVYLCASSPSGGEAFFGQGTRLTVV.

This clone was seen a single time. This sample includes further DNA sequences coding for the same CDR3. This chain connects TRBV27 to TRBJ2-2, with 7 nucleotides matching TRBD2. Germline CDR1 reads MNHEY; CDR2 reads SMNVEV (reference sequence). This CDR3 region has 14 residues. The V and J ends lost 3 bases and 3 bases, in that order; junction bases with no gene match: 1. The chain's CDR3 is CASSLAGDTGELFF. Here the CDR3 DNA reads TGTGCCAGCAGTTTGGCGGGGGACACCGGGGAGCTGTTTTTT.

The chain carries TRBV10-1 and TRBJ1-2; D not certain. The CDR3 contains 13 residues. V lost 0 bases, J lost 6 bases, and 8 bases lay in between. In germline, CDR1 is WNHNN, CDR2 SYGVQD (reference sequence). The CDR3 DNA is TGCGCCAGCAGTGAGTCAAGAGAAGATGGCTACACCTTC. Translating gives CASSESREDGYTF.

The chain combines TRBV7-9 with TRBJ2-5; D call uncertain. Germline CDR1 reads SEHNR; CDR2 reads FQNEAQ (reference sequence). CDR3 length: 16 amino acids. The V end lost 1 base, the J end lost 0 bases, and 12 bases lay between the germline ends. CDR3 nucleotide sequence: TGTGCCAGCAGCTTAGGAGTGTGGAGTTACCAAGAGACCCAGTACTTC. It specifies CASSLGVWSYQETQYF.

The chain has TRBV18 and TRBJ2-7, with 8 bases that match TRBD2. V gave up 4 bases and J gave up 2 bases; unmatched junction bases: 4. CDR1 and CDR2 (germline): KGHSH, LQKENI. This CDR3 spans 14 amino acids. The CDR3 DNA reads TGTGCCAGCTCACAGACTAGCGTCGCCTACGAGCAGTACTTC. Encoded protein: CASSQTSVAYEQYF.

Remarks on this clone: A read error may account for a junction end that differs from germline. The chain couples TRBV19 to TRBJ1-2, with 7 bases fitting TRBD1. CDR3 length: 10 amino acids. Germline V gene lookup returns CDR1 LNHDA and CDR2 SQIVND (reference sequence). The CDR3 coding sequence is TGTGCCGGCGGGGACCGACAGGGACGCTTC. Translating gives CAGGDRQGRF.

Turning to this clone: This sample also contains other DNA sequences that code for the same CDR3. This sequence joins TRBV6-5 and TRBJ2-2; 8 bases fit TRBD2. CDR1 is MNHEY, CDR2 SVGAGI, per germline. This CDR3 has 14 residues. V trimming: 6 bases; J trimming: 5 bases; junction bases outside the gene matches: 5. CDR3 sequence reads: CASRAGGRTGELFF. The CDR3, as DNA: TGTGCCAGCAGGGCGGGGGGTCGGACCGGGGAGCTGTTTTTT.

The chain joins TRBV5-4 to TRBJ2-3, with D maybe TRBD2 (6 bases). The CDR3 totals 16 residues. Germline V gene sequence: CDR1 SGHNT, CDR2 YYREEE (reference sequence). Trimming took off 0 bases at V and 0 bases at J, with 11 bases between the two ends. The CDR3 sequence: CASSLASGPSTDTQYF. The DNA of the CDR3 is TGTGCCAGCAGCTTGGCCAGCGGGCCTAGCACAGATACGCAGTATTTT. The entire variable domain, with the rest obtained from reference TRBV5-4 and TRBJ2-3, is as follows: ETGVTQSPTHLIKTRGQQVTLRCSSQSGHNTVSWYQQALGQGPQFIFQYYREEENGRGNFPPRFSGLQFPNYSSELNVNALELDDSALYLCASSLASGPSTDTQYFGPGTRLTVL.

This clone has more than one count but fewer than ten. At one of its ends the junction is not consistent with the germline gene, which may arise from a read error. The chain carries TRBV7-8 and TRBJ2-1, with 11 bases fitting TRBD2. The CDR3 totals 15 residues. CDR1 and CDR2 (germline): SGHVS, FQNEAQ. CDR3 in amino acids: CASSLAGGPFDEQFF. The CDR3 nucleotides are TGTGCCAGCAGTTTAGCGGGAGGGCCTTTCGATGAGCAGTTCTTC.